The clone carrying this T cell receptor (beta chain) has at least ten counts. The V and J ends lost 0 bases and 5 bases, in that order; junction bases with no gene match: 17. The CDR3 covers 19 residues. The germline gives CDR1 SQVTM, CDR2 ANQGSEA. This specimen belongs to a study of early T cells in non-severe SARS-CoV-2 infection. Individual cDNA molecules received unique molecular identifiers. TCRdb recomputed calls from the 5' RACE reads with MiXCR, one row per CDR3 protein. The sample has approximately 35,000 distinct CDR3 sequences, roughly 4% seen once. The sequencing input was whole blood. This receptor was identified in an adult who was a healthcare worker with PCR-confirmed SARS-CoV-2 infection or an uninfected control (not recorded which). The chain recombines TRBV29-1 with TRBJ2-1; 9 positions agree with TRBD2. The CDR3 reads CSVEESKAGGPSRNNEQFF. The CDR3 DNA is TGCAGCGTTGAAGAAAGTAAGGCGGGAGGGCCCTCAAGGAACAATGAGCAGTTCTTC.